The 18 T cell receptor beta chains reported below all come from one sample, sequenced in a study of somatic mutations in cytotoxic T cells in rheumatoid arthritis. Assay: immunoSEQ multiplex PCR; the TCRdb copy retains only in-frame clones and omits some. Among about 6,700 clones listed, 74% were seen once. Sample: CD8+ T cells sorted from blood. Receptors originate from an adult with rheumatoid arthritis.

The genes are TRBV27 and TRBJ2-5, with TRBD1 matching 7 bases. This CDR3 region has 15 residues. Germline CDR1 reads MNHEY; CDR2 reads SMNVEV (reference sequence). J was trimmed by 3 bases and V by 5 bases; bases with no gene match: 9. The CDR3, as DNA: TGTGCCAGCAGTCCACTACAGGGGAGCGAAGAGACCCAGTACTTC. As protein: CASSPLQGSEETQYF.

This chain connects TRBV30 to TRBJ1-5, with TRBD1 as a possible D gene (5 bases). The germline V gene encodes CDR1 GTSNPN and CDR2 SVGIG (reference sequence). Trimming stripped 4 bases from V and 4 bases from J, with 20 bases between. The CDR3 runs to 16 residues. As DNA, the CDR3 is TGTGCCTGGACCCCAGGTGGCGGGGGTGGAAATCAGCCCCAGCATTTT. Translating it yields CAWTPGGGGGNQPQHF.

This clone was seen only once. V and J are TRBV4-3 and TRBJ1-2, with D perhaps TRBD1 (5 bases). The CDR3 consists of 17 residues. Germline V lookup: CDR1 LGHNA, CDR2 YSLEER. V was shortened by 1 base and J by 3 bases, with 18 bases between the two germline ends. The CDR3, as DNA: TGCGCCAGCAGCCAAGTGTCCCCCTCAGGGAGGGACTATGGCTACACCTTC. Residues: CASSQVSPSGRDYGYTF.

J is TRBJ1-1 and V is TRBV7-6; D not certain. Germline CDR1 SGHVS, CDR2 FNYEAQ. V was clipped by 4 bases and J by 0 bases, with 9 bases between them. The CDR3 covers 14 residues. The CDR3 loop reads CASSSDPVNTEAFF. The CDR3 bases are TGTGCCAGCAGCTCGGACCCAGTGAACACTGAAGCTTTCTTT.

This clone was observed a handful of times. This sequence joins TRBV5-4 and TRBJ1-2; D is possibly TRBD1 (5 bases). Germline CDR1 and CDR2: SGHNT and YYREEE (reference sequence). V dropped 4 bases and J dropped 8 bases, with 21 bases sitting between them. The CDR3 loop spans 15 amino acids. The DNA for the CDR3 is TGTGCCAGCAGCGTTATTGACAGCAGCGCCGAGGGCTACACCTTC. This codes for CASSVIDSSAEGYTF.

The chain employs TRBV28 and TRBJ2-6; D gene unclear. Germline CDR1 and CDR2: MDHEN and SYDVKM. Trimming took off 4 bases at V and 2 bases at J, with 15 bases between the two ends. The CDR3 is made up of 17 amino acids. CDR3 sequence (DNA): TGTGCCAGCAGTTATCCGGGTCTAGGAGCTGGGGCCAACGTCCTGACTTTC. This encodes CASSYPGLGAGANVLTF. Filled out from reference TRBV28 and TRBJ2-6, the complete variable domain reads DVKVTQSSRYLVKRTGEKVFLECVQDMDHENMFWYRQDPGLGLRLIYFSYDVKMKEKGDIPEGYSVSREKKERFSLILESASTNQTSMYLCASSYPGLGAGANVLTFGAGSRLTVL.

The genes are TRBV27 and TRBJ2-1; tentatively, D is TRBD2 (7 bases). Germline V CDR1 and CDR2: MNHEY, SMNVEV (reference sequence). Trimming took off 0 bases at V and 10 bases at J, with 16 bases between the two ends. The CDR3 covers 15 residues. Here the CDR3 reads CASSLSKSGGREQFF. In DNA form, the CDR3 reads TGTGCCAGCAGTTTATCGAAGTCGGGGGGCCGAGAGCAGTTCTTC.

The genes are TRBV29-1 and TRBJ2-3; D is undetermined. Trimming took off 3 bases at V and 7 bases at J, with 5 bases between the two ends. The CDR3 extends over 10 amino acids. In germline, CDR1 is SQVTM, CDR2 ANQGSEA. DNA of the CDR3: TGCAGCGTTGACTTATATACGCAGTATTTT. Amino acid sequence: CSVDLYTQYF.

This chain connects TRBV9 to TRBJ2-3, with 11 bases that match TRBD2. This CDR3 is built from 17 residues. Per germline, CDR1 SGDLS and CDR2 YYNGEE. Germline trimming cut 2 bases from V and 2 bases from J; bases unmatched to any gene: 7. Written as DNA, the CDR3 is TGTGCCAGCAGCGTCTTTGGACTAGCGGGCTCCACAGATACGCAGTATTTT. Translated, it gives CASSVFGLAGSTDTQYF.

By sample fraction, this clone is large. The chain couples TRBV9 to TRBJ2-2; D is unresolved. V gave up 3 bases and J gave up 6 bases, with 6 bases separating them. The CDR3 contains 12 residues. From germline, CDR1 is SGDLS and CDR2 YYNGEE. The CDR3 sequence is CASSAVSGELFF. The CDR3 DNA reads as TGTGCCAGCAGCGCAGTTTCCGGGGAGCTGTTTTTT.

CDR3 sequence reads: CASSFLGGNQPQHF. CDR3 sequence (DNA): TGCGCCAGCAGCTTTTTAGGGGGAAATCAGCCCCAGCATTTT. The chain uses TRBV5-1 and TRBJ1-5; TRBD1 might be the D (6 bases). V lost 2 bases and J lost 4, with 10 bases in between. CDR1 SGHRS and CDR2 YFSETQ come from the germline V gene. This CDR3 has 14 amino acids.

V gene TRBV14 combines with J gene TRBJ2-7, with D possibly being TRBD2 (6 bases). The V gene's germline CDR1 is SGHDN and CDR2 FVKESK. V was trimmed by 4 bases and J by 2 bases, leaving 15 bases between them. This CDR3 spans 15 amino acids. In DNA form, the CDR3 reads TGTGCCAGCAGCCGCCTCGAGGGAGGAGCCTACGAGCAGTACTTC. This gives the protein CASSRLEGGAYEQYF.

V gene TRBV25-1 combines with J gene TRBJ2-2, with 8 bases aligning to TRBD1. The germline gives CDR1 MGHDK, CDR2 SYGVNS. The J segment lost 1 base and the V segment lost 1 base, leaving 2 bases of the junction unmatched. There are 16 residues in the CDR3. In DNA form, the CDR3 reads TGTGCCAGCAGTGAATTAGGGACAGGGAACACCGGGGAGCTGTTTTTT. Its translation is CASSELGTGNTGELFF.

This clone was observed a few times. The chain carries TRBV27 and TRBJ2-7, with D hard to call. V lost 2 bases and J 3 bases, leaving 8 bases between the germline ends. CDR1 is MNHEY, CDR2 SMNVEV, per germline (reference sequence). This CDR3 has 13 residues. DNA for the CDR3: TGTGCCAGCAGTTTAACAGAAAGCTACGAGCAGTACTTC. This translates into CASSLTESYEQYF.

The chain couples TRBV27 to TRBJ1-1; 7 bases map to TRBD1. The CDR3 is made up of 13 amino acids. J lost 1 base, V lost 7 bases, and 3 bases had no gene match. Germline CDR1 and CDR2: MNHEY and SMNVEV (reference sequence). The CDR3 DNA is TGTGCCAGCACCGGACAGGAGAACACTGAAGCTTTCTTT. It encodes CASTGQENTEAFF.

This sequence joins TRBV27 and TRBJ2-3; D is possibly TRBD2 (5 bases). CDR1 and CDR2 from the germline V gene are MNHEY and SMNVEV (reference sequence). CDR3 length: 16 residues. V was cut by 6 bases and J by 2 bases, with 18 bases left in between. DNA for the CDR3: TGTGCCAGCAGCCGTAAGCCACGGGGAGTCACAGATACGCAGTATTTT. Residues: CASSRKPRGVTDTQYF.

The V and J genes are TRBV6-6 and TRBJ2-1, with 9 bases that match TRBD1. This CDR3 spans 16 amino acids. V gave up 3 bases and J gave up 1 base; unmatched junction bases: 4. The germline V gene has CDR1 MNHNY and CDR2 SVGAGI (reference sequence). CDR3 region: CASSYLTGGSYNEQFF. The CDR3 DNA reads as TGTGCCAGCAGTTATCTGACAGGGGGATCCTACAATGAGCAGTTCTTC.

CDR3 residues: CASSLGGRYAGELFF. As DNA, the CDR3 is TGTGCCAGCAGCTTAGGGGGGAGATATGCCGGGGAGCTGTTTTTT. This chain connects TRBV7-9 to TRBJ2-2; D may match TRBD1 or TRBD2 (5 bases each). This CDR3 has 15 residues. The V and J ends lost 1 base and 6 bases respectively, with 12 bases between them. Germline V CDR1 and CDR2: SEHNR, FQNEAQ (reference sequence).